This T cell receptor beta chain was sequenced in a study of blood T cell repertoires in COVID-19 (dated by TCRdb to 2019 to 2021). Broadly, across the study: Samples from collaborators originated in the United States, Italy and Spain and spanned both the acute and convalescent phases of COVID-19. The prospective study material was composed of cDNA or gDNA derived from T cells, B-cell-depleted T cells, or PBMCs. The dataset comprised deeply sampled blood TCRbeta repertoires from subjects exposed to, actively infected with, or recovered from COVID-19. A freely available public database, intended as a resource for researchers studying the immune response to SARS-CoV-2, is where the repertoires were released. Samples were obtained from the ongoing ImmuneRACE study (first 160 participants) and from 950 to 1,500 subjects provided by 6 global collaborators. A de-identified subject ID, COVID-19 status, age in years and sex were almost always included in the sample metadata. Where available, HLA class I and class II types were taken from metadata supplied by the sample provider and were not determined by assay-based typing. Study-level results and caveats: The amount of clinical and demographic metadata varied by source and participant and was provided uncurated.

Each collaborating institution followed its own protocols to collect whole blood in K2EDTA tubes. For TCRbeta analysis, collaborators shipped samples as frozen whole blood, isolated PBMCs, or DNA extracted from either of those sample types. In regard to this clone: Its recognized antigen is unknown. Base qualities are not at hand, and no much larger clone is one base apart.

CDR3 length: 14 amino acids, cysteine to phenylalanine. Only the CDR3 DNA is retained, 42 bases long and in frame from the first base. The junction carries 13 bases between V and J, which are trimmed by 0 bases and 8 bases respectively. According to the germline V gene, CDR1 reads MNHEY and CDR2 reads SVGAGI. TCRbeta CDR3 regions were amplified from genomic DNA using the immunoSEQ Assay, a bias-controlled multiplex PCR. The authors' analysis ran thus. The number of nucleated cells in each sample was estimated by amplification of reference gene primers within the assay. Sequence reads were collapsed and filtered to measure the absolute abundance of every unique TCRbeta CDR3 rearrangement. For each sample, productive Simpson clonality was calculated by taking the square root of Simpson's diversity index across productive rearrangements. Imported from immuneACCESS, the table was reduced by TCRdb to in-frame sequences with V and J called. These copies leave out some clones; in studies compared against another copy, an unresolved V gene accounts for under half, and the cause of the remainder is not known. That table supplies the V and J calls and clone size; D and trimming were determined from the DNA. The sample contains about 140,000 clones, around 80% of them found a single time. Around 16% of the sample is held by the ten biggest clonotypes.

The sample was peripheral blood. The sequence came from a man between 50 and 59 years old with acute or convalescent COVID-19. In this chain, TRBV6-5 is recombined with TRBJ1-2; TRBD1 might be the D gene, on 6 matching bases. The DNA sequence reads TGTGCCAGCAGTTACTCGGTCAGGGGCGCGGGCTACACCTTC. This yields the protein CASSYSVRGAGYTF.